This T cell receptor beta chain came from a study of T cell changes during pregnancy in multiple sclerosis (dated by TCRdb to between 2018 and 2021). At the level of the whole study: In women with multiple sclerosis, the researchers looked at how the T cell repertoire shifted as pregnancy progressed.

The library was prepared using the immunoSEQ multiplex PCR assay. Drawn from immuneACCESS, this table holds only the in-frame rearrangements with V and J called that TCRdb kept. Clones are partly lost; checked studies trace under half to an unresolved V gene and leave the rest unexplained. In this sample the table shows tens of thousands of clones, over 85% of which occur a single time. Over 0.95% of the sample goes to the ten largest clones. CDR1 SGHKS and CDR2 YYEKEE were looked up in the germline V gene (reference sequence). V is cut by 1 base and J by 4 bases, and the space between the germline ends is 11 bases. The CDR3 has 15 amino acids, counting the end cysteine and phenylalanine. The DNA shown is the 45-base CDR3, in frame from base 1. Worth noting for this clone: No antigen is known for it. One base away there is no much larger clone; base qualities are not given.

The sequence was obtained from a female donor with multiple sclerosis, enrolled in a pregnancy study. Sample: peripheral blood, taken before pregnancy. Recombination linked TRBV5-5 to TRBJ2-2; no confident D gene assignment can be made. Read as DNA, the sequence is TGTGCCAGCAGCTTGAGCGCGGTGACCACCGGGGAGCTGTTTTTT. Its coded protein is CASSLSAVTTGELFF.